This TCR beta chain was captured by sequencing in a study of blood T cells in healthy people across ages. A second about 6 to 12 cycle PCR used barcoded and J-beta primers. Via MiXCR, TCRdb re-called the 5' RACE reads, giving one row per CDR3 protein. In the table there are nearly 800,000 distinct CDR3 sequences, 20% to 30% of which are singletons. This clonotype appeared a few times. Trimming took off 6 bases at V and 1 base at J, with 10 bases between the two ends. The CDR3 is 14 amino acids. Germline CDR1 SNHLY, CDR2 FYNNEI. The same specimen was also included in a second study, on T cells of mothers and their children. According to that study: Samples came from a few healthy Caucasian mothers and their six children.

This clonotype was obtained from a boy between 10 and 17 years old in good health. Sequenced input: blood. The chain links TRBV2 to TRBJ2-1, with D perhaps given as TRBD1 or TRBD2 (5 bases each). In DNA form, the CDR3 reads TGTGCCAGCAGCATTGAGGGGTCCTACAATGAGCAGTTCTTC. This translates into CASSIEGSYNEQFF.